This T cell receptor (beta chain) stems from a study of blood T cells in healthy people across ages. Germline CDR1 reads LNHNV; CDR2 reads YYDKDF (reference sequence). The length of the CDR3 is 13 residues. V lost 5 bases, J lost 5 bases, and 6 bases stayed unmatched. Combining a sample-barcoded 5' primer with a J-beta primer mix, a second PCR ran for roughly 7 to 12 cycles. TCRdb analysed the 5' RACE reads with MiXCR anew, one entry per CDR3 protein. The table lists hundreds of thousands of distinct CDR3 sequences, roughly 44% of them singletons. This TCR was recovered from a man aged 55 to 70 in good health. V and J are TRBV15 and TRBJ2-7; 7 bases agree with TRBD1. The sequencing input was blood. DNA for the CDR3: TGTGCCACCAGCGAGACAGGGACCCACGAGCAGTACTTC. This translates into CATSETGTHEQYF.